Listed below are T cell receptor beta chains from one sample, sequenced in a study of blood T cells in healthy people across ages. TCRdb re-called the 5' RACE reads with MiXCR, one entry per CDR3 protein. The sample includes about 1.6 million distinct CDR3 sequences, roughly 32% of them seen just once. Sequenced sample: blood. The receptors originated from a woman in her 30s in good health. Both conserved end residues are part of each CDR3. The D gene is left open where the match is weak. Clone size is stated in some rows and not others, as once, few, many or a class when expanded.

TRBV29-1	few	TRBD1	TRBJ2-7	CSVVARGHEQYF	TGCAGCGTTGTCGCCAGGGGGCACGAGCAGTACTTC
TRBV11-2	-	TRBD2	TRBJ2-3	CASSGGTTNTQYF	TGTGCCAGCAGCGGGGGGACTACCAATACGCAGTATTTT
TRBV29-1	-	TRBD1	TRBJ2-1	CSVEGSDRDSLWGEQFF	TGCAGCGTTGAAGGTAGTGACCGGGACAGTCTATGGGGTGAGCAGTTCTTC
TRBV10-3	many	TRBD2	TRBJ2-1	CAISTSAGNEQFF	TGTGCCATCAGCACTAGCGCTGGCAATGAGCAGTTCTTC
TRBV12-3/TRBV12-4	-	-	TRBJ1-2	CASGRGEEHYGYTF	TGTGCCAGCGGGAGGGGGGAAGAACACTATGGCTACACCTTC
TRBV27	once	TRBD1	TRBJ2-7	CASSLTGVVYEQYF	TGTGCCAGCAGCCTAACAGGGGTCGTTTACGAGCAGTACTTC
TRBV15	few	TRBD1	TRBJ1-2	CATSSPRGAGGYTF	TGTGCCACCAGCTCCCCCAGGGGGGCGGGTGGCTACACCTTC
TRBV5-6	-	-	TRBJ1-1	CASSPTRDGAEAFF	TGTGCCAGCAGCCCCACCCGGGACGGAGCTGAAGCTTTCTTT
TRBV20-1	-	TRBD1	TRBJ1-2	CSARDKTGLVGYTF	TGCAGTGCTAGAGATAAGACAGGGCTGGTGGGCTACACCTTC
TRBV7-2	few	-	TRBJ1-2	CASSLAKKIYGYTF	TGTGCCAGCAGCTTAGCAAAGAAGATCTATGGCTACACCTTC
TRBV12-3/TRBV12-4	many	-	TRBJ2-7	CASSLDQGPYEQYF	TGTGCCAGCAGTTTAGACCAGGGTCCCTACGAGCAGTACTTC
TRBV29-1	many	-	TRBJ2-1	CSVEGLAQAMASYNEQFF	TGCAGCGTTGAAGGGCTAGCGCAGGCAATGGCCTCCTACAATGAGCAGTTCTTC
TRBV27	-	TRBD1	TRBJ1-1	CASSSGQAINTEAFF	TGTGCCAGCAGTTCGGGACAGGCGATCAACACTGAAGCTTTCTTT
TRBV5-6	once	-	TRBJ2-3	CASSPPGRGMDTQYF	TGTGCCAGCAGCCCCCCGGGCCGGGGGATGGATACGCAGTATTTT
TRBV4-2	few	TRBD2	TRBJ2-3	CASSQVLTSGGAVADTQYF	TGTGCCAGCAGCCAAGTACTGACTAGCGGGGGGGCGGTCGCAGATACGCAGTATTTT
TRBV20-1	few	-	TRBJ2-7	CSAKRTVSYEQYF	TGCAGTGCTAAGAGGACTGTATCCTACGAGCAGTACTTC
TRBV20-1	-	-	TRBJ2-1	CSAAGTRNEQFF	TGCAGTGCGGCCGGGACACGCAATGAGCAGTTCTTC
TRBV4-2	few	-	TRBJ1-2	CASSPQGGGGYGYTF	TGTGCCAGCAGCCCCCAAGGCGGGGGCGGCTATGGCTACACCTTC
TRBV11-2	-	TRBD1	TRBJ2-1	CASSLVLGGTGTYNEQFF	TGTGCCAGCAGCTTAGTCCTCGGCGGGACAGGGACCTACAATGAGCAGTTCTTC
TRBV29-1	-	-	TRBJ1-2	CSVEDAQGIDGYTF	TGCAGCGTTGAAGATGCACAGGGCATCGATGGCTACACCTTC
TRBV7-2	-	-	TRBJ2-5	CASSLAGDAETQYF	TGTGCCAGCAGCTTAGCAGGGGACGCAGAGACCCAGTACTTC
TRBV15	-	-	TRBJ2-5	CATSRDQRETRYF	TGTGCCACCAGCAGAGATCAGCGAGAGACCCGGTACTTC
TRBV20-1	-	TRBD2	TRBJ2-5	CSARGGEGFRETQYF	TGCAGTGCTAGAGGGGGGGAGGGCTTTAGGGAGACCCAGTACTTC
TRBV18	-	-	TRBJ2-7	CASSYNHGINEQYF	TGTGCCAGCTCCTACAACCATGGGATCAACGAGCAGTACTTC
TRBV7-2	many	TRBD2	TRBJ2-3	CASSGDYTDTQYF	TGTGCCAGCAGCGGGGACTACACAGATACGCAGTATTTT
TRBV2	-	-	TRBJ2-4	CASNESQGRSTIRLAKNIQYF	TGTGCCAGCAATGAATCCCAGGGACGGAGCACGATAAGACTAGCCAAAAACATTCAGTACTTC
TRBV5-1	few	-	TRBJ2-7	CASSLNSLSSTYEQYF	TGCGCCAGCAGCTTGAATTCCTTATCCTCAACCTACGAGCAGTACTTC
TRBV3-1	many	-	TRBJ2-7	CASSQESSSYEQYF	TGTGCCAGCAGCCAAGAGTCCAGTTCCTACGAGCAGTACTTC
TRBV28	few	-	TRBJ2-7	CASSLFSTSSYEQYF	TGTGCCAGCAGTTTATTTAGCACAAGCTCCTACGAGCAGTACTTC
TRBV15	-	TRBD2	TRBJ2-1	CATSRGLGSGTSYNEQFF	TGTGCCACCAGCAGAGGCCTAGGAAGCGGGACCTCCTACAATGAGCAGTTCTTC
TRBV4-1	few	-	TRBJ2-2	CASSQLESGELFF	TGCGCCAGCAGCCAATTGGAGTCCGGGGAGCTGTTTTTT
TRBV11-2	-	TRBD1	TRBJ2-7	CASRAQHPGQGSYEQYF	TGTGCCAGCCGAGCCCAACATCCGGGACAGGGGTCGTACGAGCAGTACTTC
TRBV14	-	-	TRBJ1-2	CASSHKAHSNNHGYTF	TGTGCCAGCAGCCACAAGGCCCACTCAAATAACCATGGCTACACCTTC
TRBV20-1	-	TRBD2	TRBJ2-3	CSARDNKAGVTGLYF	TGCAGTGCTAGAGATAATAAGGCGGGGGTCACGGGGTTGTATTTT
TRBV7-9	-	-	TRBJ2-1	CASSSPWGEEQFF	TGTGCCAGCAGCTCCCCCTGGGGTGAGGAGCAGTTCTTC
TRBV20-1	-	-	TRBJ1-5	CSASLGSSNQPQHF	TGCAGTGCTAGCCTCGGCAGTTCAAATCAGCCCCAGCATTTT
TRBV25-1	-	-	TRBJ2-3	CVSSEYSNSPDTQYF	TGTGTCAGCAGTGAATACTCTAACTCGCCAGATACGCAGTATTTT
TRBV2	few	TRBD1	TRBJ2-1	CASSLDRGQYNEQFF	TGTGCCAGCAGCTTGGACAGGGGGCAATACAATGAGCAGTTCTTC
TRBV7-9	few	-	TRBJ2-7	CASSFSKLDEQYF	TGTGCCAGCAGCTTTTCCAAACTCGACGAGCAGTACTTC
TRBV7-2	many	TRBD1	TRBJ2-3	CASSSARVDRVGDTQYF	TGTGCCAGCAGCTCCGCGCGCGTGGACAGGGTGGGAGATACGCAGTATTTT
TRBV6-1	many	-	TRBJ1-1	CASSRGLGGSLGNTEAFF	TGTGCCAGCAGTCGGGGATTGGGAGGAAGTCTTGGGAACACTGAAGCTTTCTTT
TRBV6-2/TRBV6-3	-	-	TRBJ2-3	CASSPSTLDTQYF	TGTGCCAGCAGTCCCTCGACCCTGGATACGCAGTATTTT
TRBV5-1	-	TRBD2	TRBJ2-1	CASSLGAGEADEQVF	TGCGCCAGCAGCTTGGGAGCGGGAGAGGCGGATGAGCAGGTCTTC
TRBV20-1	-	-	TRBJ2-1	CSASWGSRDNEQFF	TGCAGTGCTAGTTGGGGGTCTAGGGACAATGAGCAGTTCTTC
TRBV7-2	-	TRBD2	TRBJ2-1	CASSRRTSGIGDEQFF	TGTGCCAGCAGCCGAAGGACTAGCGGGATTGGGGATGAGCAGTTCTTC
TRBV20-1	-	-	TRBJ2-1	CSTTGRESSYNEQFF	TGCAGTACTACCGGACGGGAGAGCTCCTACAATGAGCAGTTCTTC